This TCR beta chain was recovered during a study of T cell repertoires in urothelial bladder cancer (dated by TCRdb to the late 2010s). Describing the broader study: Of the approximately 12 resected lesions, three were clinically staged as cT0, three as cTa, three as cT1 and three as cT2 or greater. In the study, clonality of the TCR repertoire in bladder tumors was compared against clonality in benign bladder inflammation. Eleven to twelve resected bladder lesions were studied, comprising urothelial carcinoma (UC+) and benign (UC-) specimens. About eleven patients with bladder lesions undergoing transurethral resection were identified prospectively.

General findings and caveats noted by the study authors: Carcinoma specimens had a median tumor infiltrating lymphocyte percentage of about 2%, while benign specimens had a median of around 12%. Fewer T cells were found in urothelial carcinoma specimens than in benign specimens, with medians of about 5,000 and 25,000, respectively. In carcinoma specimens, one T-cell clone made up as much as 17% of infiltrating lymphocytes, versus 2% to 2.5% in benign specimens.

A remark on this clone: What this receptor recognizes is not known. No much larger clonotype is one base removed from it; base qualities were not supplied.

The immunoSEQ assay was used to sequence the CDR3 region of the TCR beta chain. The original methods were these. For every specimen, the T-cell fraction, clonal dominance and maximum TCR clone frequency were calculated. Here the immuneACCESS table is served through TCRdb, limited to in-frame sequences with V and J called. Missing clones are a known gap in these copies; in checked studies unresolved V genes cover under half, and the rest lacks a known reason. V and J calls and clone size follow that table, whereas D and trimming were derived from the DNA. The sample table contains around 12,000 clones; only one count was recorded for 55% to 80% of them. Of the sample, less than 9% falls within the top ten clones. Bladder lesion specimens were obtained at transurethral resection and were stored at -80C. DNA was extracted from bladder specimens collected at transurethral resection. Trimming takes 6 bases from V and 0 bases from J, and the germline ends sit 18 bases apart. The CDR3 contains 17 residues, cysteine and phenylalanine counted. CDR3 DNA only is kept here, 51 bases in frame from base 1. Sequences SGHVS (CDR1) and FQNEAQ (CDR2) are obtained from the germline V gene.

The sample consisted of tumor-infiltrating cells from bladder cancer. The source is a human donor with urothelial carcinoma. Here the chain combines TRBV7-8 and TRBJ1-5; TRBD1 is a possible D gene, resting on 6 matching bases. The CDR3 sequence is CASRDGRGSYSNQPQHF. The sequenced DNA: TGTGCCAGCAGGGACGGTAGGGGGTCTTATAGCAATCAGCCCCAGCATTTT.